A single sample gave rise to the 5 T cell receptor beta chains below, sequenced in a study of PD-1 blockade in classical Hodgkin lymphoma (dated by TCRdb to the early 2020s). This specimen's time point label, interpreted: cycle 4 day 1 (C4D1), after 6 weeks of nivolumab. Every trial patient had relapsed after autologous stem cell transplantation, and cohorts A, B and C differed in prior brentuximab vedotin exposure. The method was the immunoSEQ multiplex PCR assay. This immuneACCESS table, as held by TCRdb, lists in-frame sequences with V and J called but not all clones. Of the missing ones, under half trace to an unresolved V gene in checked studies; the others have no known cause. In all, the sample holds roughly 50,000 clones, and 90% of those were seen once. The leading ten clones occupy 11% to 15% of the sample. The sequencing used peripheral blood mononuclear cells (PBMCs), collected before the fourth cycle of nivolumab. The receptors originated from a human donor with classical Hodgkin lymphoma.

The rearrangement links TRBV10-1 to TRBJ2-1; no clear D. CDR3 length: 12 amino acids. V was clipped by 0 bases and J by 3 bases, with 0 bases between them. The germline V gene encodes CDR1 WNHNN and CDR2 SYGVQD (reference sequence). CDR3 sequence reads: CASSESYNEQFF. CDR3 nucleotides: TGCGCCAGCAGTGAGTCCTACAATGAGCAGTTCTTC.

A note on this clone: A read error may produce the germline difference seen at one junction end. The chain recombines TRBV2 with TRBJ2-5, with 10 bases fitting TRBD2. Germline values: CDR1 SNHLY, CDR2 FYNNEI. The CDR3 sequence is 15 residues long. CDR3 coding DNA: TGTGCCAGCAGCGAAGCGGGAGGGCTCGTAGAGACCCAGTACTTC. The encoded protein is CASSEAGGLVETQYF.

The chain couples TRBV5-1 to TRBJ1-2; D is unresolved. The CDR3 spans 14 residues. V lost 4 bases, J lost 3 bases, and 13 bases lay in between. Per the germline V gene, CDR1 is SGHRS and CDR2 is YFSETQ. The CDR3 spells CASSGSTADYGYTF. CDR3 nucleotide sequence: TGCGCCAGCAGCGGGTCAACGGCTGACTATGGCTACACCTTC.

The V gene is TRBV5-4, the J gene TRBJ2-3; 12 nucleotides align to TRBD2. Germline V gene data show CDR1 as SGHNT and CDR2 as YYREEE (reference sequence). The trim removed 4 bases at V and 3 bases at J, leaving 12 bases unmatched. CDR3 length: 18 residues. Written as DNA, the CDR3 is TGTGCCAGCAGCCCCGTTTGGTCTAGCGGGAGGGGAACAGATACGCAGTATTTT. Translation: CASSPVWSSGRGTDTQYF.

This clone appeared a few times. CDR3 region: CATSRATDAAEKLFF. The DNA of the CDR3 is TGTGCCACCAGCAGAGCCACAGATGCGGCTGAAAAACTGTTTTTT. The chain is built from TRBV15 and TRBJ1-4; D not certain. The V gene lost 1 base and the J gene lost 7 bases, with 13 bases spanning the gap. Germline CDR1 LNHNV, CDR2 YYDKDF (reference sequence). The CDR3 totals 15 residues.